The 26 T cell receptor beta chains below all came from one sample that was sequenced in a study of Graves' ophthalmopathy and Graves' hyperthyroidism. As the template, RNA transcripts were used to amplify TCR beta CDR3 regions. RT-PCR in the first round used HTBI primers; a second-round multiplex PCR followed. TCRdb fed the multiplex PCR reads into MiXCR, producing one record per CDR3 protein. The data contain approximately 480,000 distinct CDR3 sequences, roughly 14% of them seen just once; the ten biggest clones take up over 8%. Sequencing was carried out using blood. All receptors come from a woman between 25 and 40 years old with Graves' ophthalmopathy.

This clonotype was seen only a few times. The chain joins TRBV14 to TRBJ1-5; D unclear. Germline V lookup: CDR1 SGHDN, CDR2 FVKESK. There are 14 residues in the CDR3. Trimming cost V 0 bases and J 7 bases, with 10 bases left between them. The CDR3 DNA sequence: TGTGCCAGCAGCCAAGAAATACGTGGGCAGCCCCAGCATTTT. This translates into CASSQEIRGQPQHF.

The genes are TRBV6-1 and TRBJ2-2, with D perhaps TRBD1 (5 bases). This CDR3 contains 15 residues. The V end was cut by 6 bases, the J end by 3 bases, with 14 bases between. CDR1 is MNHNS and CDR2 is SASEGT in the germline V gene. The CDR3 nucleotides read TGTGCCAGCAGCCCGTCTGGGGCTTACACCGGGGAGCTGTTTTTT. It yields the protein CASSPSGAYTGELFF.

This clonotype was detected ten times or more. CDR3 residues: CASSLETGGMRNSPLHF. Written as DNA, the CDR3 is TGTGCCAGCAGCTTGGAGACAGGGGGGATGAGGAATTCACCCCTCCACTTT. The V gene is TRBV7-9, the J gene TRBJ1-6; 9 nucleotides match TRBD1. Trimming cost V 3 bases and J 7 bases; bases outside gene matches: 10. The CDR3 is 17 residues long. Germline V gene data show CDR1 as SEHNR and CDR2 as FQNEAQ (reference sequence).

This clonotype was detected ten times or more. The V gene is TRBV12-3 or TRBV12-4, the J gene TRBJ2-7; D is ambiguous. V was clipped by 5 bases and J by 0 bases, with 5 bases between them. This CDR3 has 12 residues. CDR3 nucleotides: TGTGCCAGCAGTCCGGCCTCCTACGAGCAGTACTTC. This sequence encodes CASSPASYEQYF.

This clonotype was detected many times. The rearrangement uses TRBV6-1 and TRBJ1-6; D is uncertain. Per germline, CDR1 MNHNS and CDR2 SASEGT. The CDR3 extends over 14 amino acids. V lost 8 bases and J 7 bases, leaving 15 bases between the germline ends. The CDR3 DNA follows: TGTGCCAGCCACCCGAAGAGGGAGAATTCACCCCTCCACTTT. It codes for CASHPKRENSPLHF.

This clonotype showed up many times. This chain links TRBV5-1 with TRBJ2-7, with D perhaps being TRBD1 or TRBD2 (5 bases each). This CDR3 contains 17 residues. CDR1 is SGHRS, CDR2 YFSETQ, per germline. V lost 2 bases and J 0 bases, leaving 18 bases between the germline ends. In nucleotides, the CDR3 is TGCGCCAGCAGCTTATATCCCTCGGGACCCAGCTCCTACGAGCAGTACTTC. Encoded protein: CASSLYPSGPSSYEQYF.

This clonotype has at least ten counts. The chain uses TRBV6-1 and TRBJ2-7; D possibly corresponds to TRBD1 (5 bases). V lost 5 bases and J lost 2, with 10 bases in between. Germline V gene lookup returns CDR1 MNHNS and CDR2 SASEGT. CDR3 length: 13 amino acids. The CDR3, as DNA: TGTGCCAGCAGTCCGACAGTCACCTACGAGCAGTACTTC. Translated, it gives CASSPTVTYEQYF.

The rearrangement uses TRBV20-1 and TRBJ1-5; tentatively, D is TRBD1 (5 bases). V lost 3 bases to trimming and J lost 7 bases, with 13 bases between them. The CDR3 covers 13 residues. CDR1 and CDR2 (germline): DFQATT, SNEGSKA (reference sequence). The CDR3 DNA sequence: TGCAGTGCTAGCGGGGGAGGTCGACAGCCCCAGCATTTT. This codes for CSASGGGRQPQHF.

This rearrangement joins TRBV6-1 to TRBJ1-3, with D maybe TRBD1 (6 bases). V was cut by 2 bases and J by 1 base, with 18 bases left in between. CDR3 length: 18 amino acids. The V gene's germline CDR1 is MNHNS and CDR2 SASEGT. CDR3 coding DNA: TGTGCCAGCAGTGAAATCCCGAACATACAGGGTTCTGGAAACACCATATATTTT. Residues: CASSEIPNIQGSGNTIYF.

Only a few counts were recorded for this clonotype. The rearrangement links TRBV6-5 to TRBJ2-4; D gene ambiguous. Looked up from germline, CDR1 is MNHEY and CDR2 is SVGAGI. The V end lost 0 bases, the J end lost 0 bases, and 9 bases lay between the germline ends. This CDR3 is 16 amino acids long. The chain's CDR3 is CASSYSYRLAKNIQYF. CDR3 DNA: TGTGCCAGCAGTTACTCGTACAGATTAGCCAAAAACATTCAGTACTTC.

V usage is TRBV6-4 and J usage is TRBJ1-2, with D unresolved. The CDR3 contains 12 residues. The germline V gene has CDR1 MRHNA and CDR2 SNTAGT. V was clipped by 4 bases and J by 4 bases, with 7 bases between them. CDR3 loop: CASSGQRYGYTF. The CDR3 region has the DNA TGTGCCAGCAGTGGCCAGCGCTATGGCTACACCTTC.

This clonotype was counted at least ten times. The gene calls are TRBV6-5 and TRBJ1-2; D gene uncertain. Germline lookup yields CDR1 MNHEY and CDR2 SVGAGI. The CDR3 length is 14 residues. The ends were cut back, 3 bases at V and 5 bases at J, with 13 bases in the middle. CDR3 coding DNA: TGTGCCAGCAGTTATGGTGAGGGAGCGTATGGCTACACCTTC. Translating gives CASSYGEGAYGYTF.

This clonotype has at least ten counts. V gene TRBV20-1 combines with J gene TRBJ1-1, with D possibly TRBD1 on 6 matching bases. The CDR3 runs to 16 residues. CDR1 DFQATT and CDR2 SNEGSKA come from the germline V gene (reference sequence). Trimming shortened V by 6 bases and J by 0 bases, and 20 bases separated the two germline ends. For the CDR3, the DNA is TGCAGTGCAAAGCTACAGGGCTCCCGAATGAACACTGAAGCTTTCTTT. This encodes CSAKLQGSRMNTEAFF.

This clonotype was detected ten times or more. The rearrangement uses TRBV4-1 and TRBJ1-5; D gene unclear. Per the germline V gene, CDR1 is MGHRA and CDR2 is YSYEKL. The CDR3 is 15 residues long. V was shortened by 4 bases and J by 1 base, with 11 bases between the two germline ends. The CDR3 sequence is CASSRFVESNQPQHF. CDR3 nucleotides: TGCGCCAGCAGCCGTTTTGTTGAAAGCAATCAGCCCCAGCATTTT.

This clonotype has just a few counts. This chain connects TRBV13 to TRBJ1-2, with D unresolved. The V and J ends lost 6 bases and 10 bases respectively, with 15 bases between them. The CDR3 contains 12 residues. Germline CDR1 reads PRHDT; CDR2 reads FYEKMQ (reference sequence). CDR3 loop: CASSSGPADYTF. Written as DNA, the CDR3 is TGTGCCAGCAGTTCAGGACCGGCTGACTACACCTTC.

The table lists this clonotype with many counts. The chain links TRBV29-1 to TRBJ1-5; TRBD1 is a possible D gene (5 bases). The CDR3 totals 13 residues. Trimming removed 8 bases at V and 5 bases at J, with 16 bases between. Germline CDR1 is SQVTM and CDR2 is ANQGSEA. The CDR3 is CSIMGTSDQPQHF. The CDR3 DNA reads TGCAGCATTATGGGGACGTCGGATCAGCCCCAGCATTTT. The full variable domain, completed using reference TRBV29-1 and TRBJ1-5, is SAVISQKPSRDICQRGTSLTIQCQVDSQVTMMFWYRQQPGQSLTLIATANQGSEATYESGFVIDKFPISRPNLTFSTLTVSNMSPEDSSIYLCSIMGTSDQPQHFGDGTRLSIL.

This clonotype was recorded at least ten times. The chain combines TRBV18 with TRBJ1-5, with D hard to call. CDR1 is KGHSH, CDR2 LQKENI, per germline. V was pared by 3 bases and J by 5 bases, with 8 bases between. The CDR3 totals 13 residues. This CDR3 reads CASSPENHQPQHF. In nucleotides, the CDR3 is TGTGCCAGCTCACCGGAGAACCATCAGCCCCAGCATTTT.

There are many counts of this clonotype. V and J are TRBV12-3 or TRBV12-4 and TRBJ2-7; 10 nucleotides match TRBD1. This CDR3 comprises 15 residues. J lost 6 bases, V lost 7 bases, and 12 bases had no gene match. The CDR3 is CASTPSGTGASEQYF. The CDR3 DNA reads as TGTGCCAGCACCCCCTCCGGGACAGGGGCTAGCGAGCAGTACTTC.

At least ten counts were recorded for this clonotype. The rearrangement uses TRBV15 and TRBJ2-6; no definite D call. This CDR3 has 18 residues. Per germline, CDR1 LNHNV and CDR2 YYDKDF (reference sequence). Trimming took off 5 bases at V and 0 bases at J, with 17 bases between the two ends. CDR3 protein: CATSGVKVLDSGANVLTF. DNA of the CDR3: TGTGCCACCAGCGGAGTAAAGGTCTTAGACTCTGGGGCCAACGTCCTGACTTTC.

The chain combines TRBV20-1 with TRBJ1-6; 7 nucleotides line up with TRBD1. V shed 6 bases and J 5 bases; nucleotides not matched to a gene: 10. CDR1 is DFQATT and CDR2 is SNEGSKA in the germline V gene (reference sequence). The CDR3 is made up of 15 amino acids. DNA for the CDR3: TGCAGTGCCCTCAGGGGGACCCCTCATAATTCACCCCTCCACTTT. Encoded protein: CSALRGTPHNSPLHF.

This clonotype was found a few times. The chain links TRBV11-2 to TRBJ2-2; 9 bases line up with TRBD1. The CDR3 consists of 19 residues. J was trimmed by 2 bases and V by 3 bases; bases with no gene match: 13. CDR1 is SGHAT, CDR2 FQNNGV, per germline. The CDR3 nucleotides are TGTGCCAGCAGCTTCCCCATCGGCCAGGGACAGGGTAACACCGGGGAGCTGTTTTTT. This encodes CASSFPIGQGQGNTGELFF.

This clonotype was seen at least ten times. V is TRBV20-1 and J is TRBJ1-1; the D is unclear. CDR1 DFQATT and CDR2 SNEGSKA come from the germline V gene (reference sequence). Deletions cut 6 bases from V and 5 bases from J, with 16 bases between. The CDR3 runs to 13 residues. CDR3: CSAPRATETEAFF. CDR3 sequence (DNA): TGCAGTGCCCCTAGGGCCACCGAGACTGAAGCTTTCTTT.

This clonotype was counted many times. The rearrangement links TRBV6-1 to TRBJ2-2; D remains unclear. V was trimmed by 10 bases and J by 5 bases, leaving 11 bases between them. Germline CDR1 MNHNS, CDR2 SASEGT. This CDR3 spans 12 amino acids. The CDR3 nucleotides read TGTGCCACATCAGGAGTTACCGGGGAGCTGTTTTTT. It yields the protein CATSGVTGELFF.

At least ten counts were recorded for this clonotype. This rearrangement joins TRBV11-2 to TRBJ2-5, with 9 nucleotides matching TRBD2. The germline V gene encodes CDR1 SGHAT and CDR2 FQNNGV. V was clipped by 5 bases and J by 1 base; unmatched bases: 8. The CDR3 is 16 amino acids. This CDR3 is CASSRIAGAPQETQYF. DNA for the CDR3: TGTGCCAGCAGCCGCATAGCGGGAGCGCCCCAAGAGACCCAGTACTTC.

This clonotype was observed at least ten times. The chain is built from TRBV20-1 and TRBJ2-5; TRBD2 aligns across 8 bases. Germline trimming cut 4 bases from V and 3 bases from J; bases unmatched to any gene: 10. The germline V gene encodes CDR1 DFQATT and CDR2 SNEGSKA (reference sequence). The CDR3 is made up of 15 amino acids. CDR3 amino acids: CSATSRGAGEETQYF. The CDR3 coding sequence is TGCAGTGCTACCTCGAGGGGAGCGGGAGAAGAGACCCAGTACTTC.

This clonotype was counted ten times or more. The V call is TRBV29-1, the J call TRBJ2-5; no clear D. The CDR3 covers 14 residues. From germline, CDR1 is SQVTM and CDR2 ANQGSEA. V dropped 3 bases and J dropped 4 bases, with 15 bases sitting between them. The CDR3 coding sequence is TGCAGCGTTGAGGCCAAGGACGGCTTAGAGACCCAGTACTTC. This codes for CSVEAKDGLETQYF.